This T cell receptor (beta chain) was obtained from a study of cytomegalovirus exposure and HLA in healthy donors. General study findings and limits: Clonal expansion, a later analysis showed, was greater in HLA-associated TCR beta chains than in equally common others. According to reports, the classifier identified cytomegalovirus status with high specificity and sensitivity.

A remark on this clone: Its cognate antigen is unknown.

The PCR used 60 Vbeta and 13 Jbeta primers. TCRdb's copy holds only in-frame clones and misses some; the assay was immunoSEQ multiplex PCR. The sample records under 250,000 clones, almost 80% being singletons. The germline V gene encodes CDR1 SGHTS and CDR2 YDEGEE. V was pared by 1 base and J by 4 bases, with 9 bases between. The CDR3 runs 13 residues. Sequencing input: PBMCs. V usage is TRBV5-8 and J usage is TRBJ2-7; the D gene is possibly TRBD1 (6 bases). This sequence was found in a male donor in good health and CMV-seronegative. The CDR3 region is CASSLRGGYEQYF. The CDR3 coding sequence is TGTGCCAGCAGCTTGAGAGGGGGATACGAGCAGTACTTC. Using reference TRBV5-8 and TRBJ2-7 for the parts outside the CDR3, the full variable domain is EAGVTQSPTHLIKTRGQQATLRCSPISGHTSVYWYQQALGLGLQFLLWYDEGEERNRGNFPPRFSGRQFPNYSSELNVNALELEDSALYLCASSLRGGYEQYFGPGTRLTVT.